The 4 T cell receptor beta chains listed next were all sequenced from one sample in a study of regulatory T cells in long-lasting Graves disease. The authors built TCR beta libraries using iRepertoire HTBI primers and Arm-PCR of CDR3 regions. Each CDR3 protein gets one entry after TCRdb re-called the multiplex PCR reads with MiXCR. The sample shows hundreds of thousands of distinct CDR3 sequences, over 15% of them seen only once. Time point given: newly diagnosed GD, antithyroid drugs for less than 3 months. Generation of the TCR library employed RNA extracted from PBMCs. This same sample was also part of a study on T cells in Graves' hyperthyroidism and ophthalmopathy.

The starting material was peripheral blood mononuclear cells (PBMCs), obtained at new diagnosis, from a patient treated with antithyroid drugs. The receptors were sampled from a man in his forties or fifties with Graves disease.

CDR3 nucleotides: TGTGCCAGCAGCGGACTCAGCGGGTCCCGGAGTGAGCAGTTCTTC. Protein: CASSGLSGSRSEQFF. The chain uses TRBV7-6 and TRBJ2-1; possibly TRBD2 for D (6 bases). Per the germline V gene, CDR1 is SGHVS and CDR2 is FNYEAQ. The V end lost 5 bases, the J end lost 9 bases, and 20 bases lay between the germline ends. The CDR3 contains 15 residues. The entire variable domain, with the rest obtained from reference TRBV7-6 and TRBJ2-1, is as follows: GAGVSQSPRYKVTKRGQDVALRCDPISGHVSLYWYRQALGQGPEFLTYFNYEAQQDKSGLPNDRFSAERPEGSISTLTIQRTEQRDSAMYRCASSGLSGSRSEQFFGPGTRLTVL.

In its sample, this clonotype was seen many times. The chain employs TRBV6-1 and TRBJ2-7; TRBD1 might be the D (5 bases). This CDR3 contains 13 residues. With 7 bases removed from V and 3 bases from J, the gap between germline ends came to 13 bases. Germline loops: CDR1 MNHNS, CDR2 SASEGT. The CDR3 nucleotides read TGTGCCAGCACCGAACAGGTACACTACGAGCAGTACTTC. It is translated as CASTEQVHYEQYF.

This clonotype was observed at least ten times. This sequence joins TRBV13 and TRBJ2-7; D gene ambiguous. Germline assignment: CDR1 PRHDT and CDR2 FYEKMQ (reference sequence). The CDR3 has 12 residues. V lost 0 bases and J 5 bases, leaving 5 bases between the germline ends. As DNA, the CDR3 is TGTGCCAGCAGCTTAGGAGATGACGAGCAGTACTTC. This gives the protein CASSLGDDEQYF. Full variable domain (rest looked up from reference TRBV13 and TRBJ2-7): AAGVIQSPRHLIKEKRETATLKCYPIPRHDTVYWYQQGPGQDPQFLISFYEKMQSDKGSIPDRFSAQQFSDYHSELNMSSLELGDSALYFCASSLGDDEQYFGPGTRLTVT.

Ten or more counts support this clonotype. CDR3 residues: CSGGVAVNQPQHF. The CDR3 bases are TGCAGTGGAGGGGTCGCAGTCAATCAGCCCCAGCATTTT. This chain links TRBV20-1 with TRBJ1-5; TRBD1 might be the D (5 bases). CDR3 length equals 13 residues. Trimming took off 7 bases at V and 3 bases at J, with 13 bases between the two ends. CDR1 is DFQATT and CDR2 is SNEGSKA in the germline V gene (reference sequence).